The T cell receptor (beta chain) described here comes from a study of T cell responses to AZD1222 COVID-19 vaccine. Findings and limits, study-wide: Vaccine-related CD4 TCRs covered spike, predominating at 160-218 and 743-854. A rise in Spike-specific TCR breadth and depth followed two AZD1222 doses. Sampling that yielded the repertoires occurred only after the peak T cell response.

The repertoire was sequenced with immunoSEQ multiplex PCR; TCRdb's copy has only in-frame clones and lacks some. Of about 100,000 clones in the sample, 90% were seen once. In regard to this clone: As yet, its antigen is unknown.

This material consisted of peripheral blood, taken on day 0 of AZD1222 vaccination. The clonotype was recovered from an adult in good health.

This CDR3 reads CASSDGLAAYNEQFF. CDR3 nucleotide sequence: TGTGCCAGCAGCGATGGACTAGCGGCCTACAATGAGCAGTTCTTC. This sequence joins TRBV11-2 and TRBJ2-1; 10 positions match TRBD2. J was trimmed by 2 bases and V by 5 bases; bases with no gene match: 3. The germline gives CDR1 SGHAT, CDR2 FQNNGV. The CDR3 contains 15 residues.